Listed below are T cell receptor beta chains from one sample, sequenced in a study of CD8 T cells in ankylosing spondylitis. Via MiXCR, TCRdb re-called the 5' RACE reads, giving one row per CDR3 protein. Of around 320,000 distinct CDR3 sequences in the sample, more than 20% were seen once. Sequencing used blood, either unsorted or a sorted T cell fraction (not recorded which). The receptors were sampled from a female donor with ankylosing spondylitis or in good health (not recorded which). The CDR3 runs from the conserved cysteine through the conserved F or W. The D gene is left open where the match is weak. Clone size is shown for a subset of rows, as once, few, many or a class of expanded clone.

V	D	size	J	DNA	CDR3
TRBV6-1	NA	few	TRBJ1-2	TGTGCCAGCAGACGACGGATTACCTATGGCTACACCTTC	CASRRRITYGYTF
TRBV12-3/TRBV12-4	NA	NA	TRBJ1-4	TGTGCCAGCAGTTTTGGAGGGATTAATGAAAAACTGTTTTTT	CASSFGGINEKLFF
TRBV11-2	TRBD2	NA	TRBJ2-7	TGTGCCAGCAGCTTACAAATGGTTGGGCGGGAGATCTACGAGCAGTACTTC	CASSLQMVGREIYEQYF
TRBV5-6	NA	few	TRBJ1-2	TGTGCCAGCAGCTCAGTAACAGGACCGACCCGCTATGGCTACACCTTC	CASSSVTGPTRYGYTF
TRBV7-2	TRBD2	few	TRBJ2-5	TGTGCCAGCAGCTTGGCTAGTGGAGCGGGAATAGAGACCCAGTACTTC	CASSLASGAGIETQYF
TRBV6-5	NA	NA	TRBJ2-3	TGTGCCAGCAGTTACACGGCAAGGGCTACGCAGTATTTT	CASSYTARATQYF
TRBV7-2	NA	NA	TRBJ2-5	TGTGCCAGCAGCAGACACGCCCAAGAGACCCAGTACTTC	CASSRHAQETQYF
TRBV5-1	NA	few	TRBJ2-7	TGCGCCAGCAGCTTGGTTCCGGCGGGGAGCGAGCAGTACTTC	CASSLVPAGSEQYF
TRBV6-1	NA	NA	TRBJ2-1	TGTGCCAGCAGTCTCTTGGGAGCCGGCGATGAGCAGTTCTTC	CASSLLGAGDEQFF
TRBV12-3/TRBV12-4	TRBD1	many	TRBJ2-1	TGTGCCAGCAACCGACAGGGCGGTGAGCAGTTCTTC	CASNRQGGEQFF
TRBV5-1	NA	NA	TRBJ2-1	TGCGCCAGCAGCCCAAGGGAAGCCGGGACCGTGACCTACAATGAGCAGTTCTTC	CASSPREAGTVTYNEQFF
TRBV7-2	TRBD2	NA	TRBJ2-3	TGTGCCAGCAGCACCCGGACTAGCGACACAGATACGCAGTATTTT	CASSTRTSDTDTQYF
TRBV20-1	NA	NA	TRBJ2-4	TGCAGTGCCCCACCCGGGACCCGCAAAAACATTCAGTACTTC	CSAPPGTRKNIQYF
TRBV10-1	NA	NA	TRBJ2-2	TGCGCCAGCAGTGACGGGACAATGAACACCGGGGAGCTGTTTTTT	CASSDGTMNTGELFF
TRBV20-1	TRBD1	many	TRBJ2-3	TGCAGTGCTATTCACCGGGACAGGGTGACAGATACGCAGTATTTT	CSAIHRDRVTDTQYF
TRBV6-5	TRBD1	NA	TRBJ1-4	TGTGCCAGCAGTTGGGGACAGTTGAATGAAAAACTGTTTTTT	CASSWGQLNEKLFF
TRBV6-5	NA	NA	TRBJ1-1	TGTGCCAGCAGTTACACAGGGAGGGTAGGCACTGAAGCTTTCTTT	CASSYTGRVGTEAFF
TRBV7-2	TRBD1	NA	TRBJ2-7	TGTGCCAGCAGCTTGAGACAAACGGGACAGTTCCCCTACGAGCAGTACTTC	CASSLRQTGQFPYEQYF
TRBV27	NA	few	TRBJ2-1	TGTGCCAGCAGTTTACTGGAGGGGCGGAGGCTGTTCTTC	CASSLLEGRRLFF
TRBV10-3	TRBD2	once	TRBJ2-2	TGTGCCATCAGTGGACTAGCGGCGAACACCGGGGAGCTGTTTTTT	CAISGLAANTGELFF
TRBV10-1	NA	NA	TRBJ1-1	TGCGCCAGCAGTGAGTCGAAGACATACACTGAAGCTTTCTTT	CASSESKTYTEAFF
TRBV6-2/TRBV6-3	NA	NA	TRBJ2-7	TGTGCCAGCGGTCGGGACGCCGAGCAGTACTTC	CASGRDAEQYF
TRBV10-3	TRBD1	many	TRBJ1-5	TGTGCCATCAGCCAAGACAGGGATCAGCCCCAGCATTTT	CAISQDRDQPQHF
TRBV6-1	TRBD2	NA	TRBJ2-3	TGTGCCAGCACCCCGAGGACTAGCGGATTCTCAGATACGCAGTATTTT	CASTPRTSGFSDTQYF
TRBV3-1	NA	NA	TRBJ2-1	TGTGCCAGCAGCCCACGGGAGCACAATGAGCAGTTCTTC	CASSPREHNEQFF
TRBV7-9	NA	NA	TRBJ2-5	TGTGCCAGCAGCTTTTCTCGCGACCAAGAGACCCAGTACTTC	CASSFSRDQETQYF
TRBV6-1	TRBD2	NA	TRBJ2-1	TGTGCCAGCAGCTTCGGACTAGCGGGCCTAGGGAATGAGCAGTTCTTC	CASSFGLAGLGNEQFF
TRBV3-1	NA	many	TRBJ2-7	TGTGCCAGCAGCCAAGATATGGACACCTCCTACGAGCAGTACTTC	CASSQDMDTSYEQYF
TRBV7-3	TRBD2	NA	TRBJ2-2	TGTGCCAGCAGCCTCGGACTAGCGGGAAGCACCGGGGAGCTGTTTTTT	CASSLGLAGSTGELFF
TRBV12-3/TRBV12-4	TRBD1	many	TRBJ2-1	TGTGCCAGCAGATACAGGGGTAGCTCCTACAATGAGCAGTTCTTC	CASRYRGSSYNEQFF
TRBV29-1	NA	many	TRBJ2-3	TGCAGCGTTGAACAGGACCCAGATACGCAGTATTTT	CSVEQDPDTQYF
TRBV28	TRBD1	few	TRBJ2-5	TGTGCCAGCAGTCCCCGGACAGGGACCGGGACCCAGTACTTC	CASSPRTGTGTQYF
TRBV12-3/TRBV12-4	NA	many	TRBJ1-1	TGTGCCAGCAGTTTAACCGGGGGCAAGGTCACTGAAGCTTTCTTT	CASSLTGGKVTEAFF
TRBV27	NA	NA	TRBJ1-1	TGTGCCAGCAGTTCAACCCGATTCAACACTGAAGCTTTCTTT	CASSSTRFNTEAFF
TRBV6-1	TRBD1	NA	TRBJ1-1	TGTGCCAGCAGGACAGGGGTACGGGAGACTGAAGCTTTCTTT	CASRTGVRETEAFF
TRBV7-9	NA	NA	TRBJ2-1	TGTGCCAGCAGGGGTAGCGGAAAGCCCTACAATGAGCAGTTCTTC	CASRGSGKPYNEQFF
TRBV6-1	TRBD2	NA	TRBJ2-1	TGTGCCAGCAGTCCCCTGGGGGGGAGAAACAATGAGCAGTTCTTC	CASSPLGGRNNEQFF
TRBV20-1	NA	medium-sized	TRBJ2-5	TGCAGTGCTTATAAAGAGACCCAGTACTTC	CSAYKETQYF
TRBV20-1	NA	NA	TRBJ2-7	TGCAGTGCTAGAGATGGGGGTGCGGTAAACTACGAGCAGTACTTC	CSARDGGAVNYEQYF
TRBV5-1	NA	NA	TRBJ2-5	TGCGCCAGCAGCTTGGCCACAGGGAGGCAAGAGACCCAGTACTTC	CASSLATGRQETQYF
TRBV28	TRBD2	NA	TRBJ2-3	TGTGCCAGCACCCATGGGGCGGGAGCTGGGGCCGATACGCAGTATTTT	CASTHGAGAGADTQYF
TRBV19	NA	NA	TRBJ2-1	TGTGCCAGTAGTATCGGCAGCGAGGGGTCCCAGTTCTTC	CASSIGSEGSQFF
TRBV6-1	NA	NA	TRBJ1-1	TGTGCCAGCAGCCCATCCAGAGTTGAAGCTTTCTTT	CASSPSRVEAFF
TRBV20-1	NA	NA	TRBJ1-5	TGCAGTGCTAGCGGGACACTGGATCAGCCCCAGCATTTT	CSASGTLDQPQHF
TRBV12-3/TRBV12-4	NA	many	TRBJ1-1	TGTGCCAGCATACCAGACATTCTCAGATCTGAAGCTTTCTTT	CASIPDILRSEAFF
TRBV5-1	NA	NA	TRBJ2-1	TGCGCCAGCAGAGATGGTATAGATGAGCAGTTCTTC	CASRDGIDEQFF